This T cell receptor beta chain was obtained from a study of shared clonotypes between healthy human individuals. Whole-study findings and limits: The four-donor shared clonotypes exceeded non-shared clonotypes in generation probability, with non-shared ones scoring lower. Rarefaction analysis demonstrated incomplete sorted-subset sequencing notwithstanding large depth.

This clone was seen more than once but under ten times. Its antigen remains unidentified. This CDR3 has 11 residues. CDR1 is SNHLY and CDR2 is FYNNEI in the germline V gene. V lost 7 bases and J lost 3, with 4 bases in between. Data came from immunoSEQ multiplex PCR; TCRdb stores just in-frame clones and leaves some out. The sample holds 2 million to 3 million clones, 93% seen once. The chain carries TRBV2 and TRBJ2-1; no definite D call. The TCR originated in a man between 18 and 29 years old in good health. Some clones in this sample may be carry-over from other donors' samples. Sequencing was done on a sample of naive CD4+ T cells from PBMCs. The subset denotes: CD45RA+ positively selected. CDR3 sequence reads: CASTVYNEQFF. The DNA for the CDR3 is TGTGCCAGCACGGTCTACAATGAGCAGTTCTTC.